The rows below give T cell receptor beta chains drawn from one sample of a study of T cells in Graves' hyperthyroidism and ophthalmopathy. TCRdb called the multiplex PCR reads again in MiXCR, with one record for every CDR3 protein. The table lists some 620,000 distinct CDR3 sequences, roughly 16% of them singletons. Sequenced input: blood. The receptors derive from a woman aged 25 to 39 with Graves' hyperthyroidism. Each CDR3 is given without its conserved first and last residue.

V	J	length	CDR3
TRBV19	TRBJ2-3	14	ASSMWGEGTTDTQY
TRBV20-1	TRBJ1-1	11	SARAQGPTEAF
TRBV5-5	TRBJ1-5	12	ASSLKNSNQPQH
TRBV11-2	TRBJ2-1	9	ASREVSEQF
TRBV27	TRBJ2-6	14	ASKGQGAHGANVLT
TRBV28	TRBJ2-7	11	ASSLRSTQGSN
TRBV11-2	TRBJ1-6	13	ASSLTGTANSPLH
TRBV7-2	TRBJ1-2	10	ASSPYTDGYT
TRBV3-1	TRBJ2-3	11	ASSQSPGTTQY
TRBV20-1	TRBJ2-7	13	SARATGQGAGEQY
TRBV12-3/TRBV12-4	TRBJ2-7	12	ASSLGTSLYEQY
TRBV20-1	TRBJ2-2	11	STRDLAAGELF
TRBV5-1	TRBJ1-1	13	ASSLLSGGDTEAF
TRBV28	TRBJ2-7	12	ASRGTSANYEQY
TRBV30	TRBJ2-2	11	AWSVGTPGELF
TRBV11-2	TRBJ1-1	15	ASSLDGATKRNTEAF
TRBV19	TRBJ1-2	9	AALGGYGYT
TRBV29-1	TRBJ2-3	9	SVVIGDTQY
TRBV6-1	TRBJ2-7	12	ASSESKGINEQY
TRBV5-5	TRBJ2-1	14	ASSLDGGTSYNEQF
TRBV7-7	TRBJ2-3	12	ASRPLASTDTQY
TRBV11-2	TRBJ1-3	14	ASSLNSGSSGNTIY
TRBV12-3/TRBV12-4	TRBJ1-5	13	ASRGTGESNQPQH
TRBV13	TRBJ2-1	13	ASSFWRTDRNEQF
TRBV3-1	TRBJ1-2	13	ASSPRTGMNYGYT
TRBV29-1	TRBJ2-1	9	SVDRGDEQF
TRBV7-9	TRBJ2-7	15	ASSGRSSGRFRGEQY
TRBV24-1	TRBJ1-1	12	ATRGGYMNTEAF